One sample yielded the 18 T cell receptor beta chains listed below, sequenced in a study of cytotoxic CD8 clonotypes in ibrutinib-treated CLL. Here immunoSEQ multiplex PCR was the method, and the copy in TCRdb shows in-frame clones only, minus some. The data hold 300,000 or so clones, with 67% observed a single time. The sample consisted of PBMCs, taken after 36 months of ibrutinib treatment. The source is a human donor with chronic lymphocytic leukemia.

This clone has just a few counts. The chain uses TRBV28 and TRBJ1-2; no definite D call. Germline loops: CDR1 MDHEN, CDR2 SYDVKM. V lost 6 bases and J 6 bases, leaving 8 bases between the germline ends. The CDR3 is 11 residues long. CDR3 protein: CASSPEHGYTF. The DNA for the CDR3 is TGTGCCAGCAGCCCTGAACATGGCTACACCTTC.

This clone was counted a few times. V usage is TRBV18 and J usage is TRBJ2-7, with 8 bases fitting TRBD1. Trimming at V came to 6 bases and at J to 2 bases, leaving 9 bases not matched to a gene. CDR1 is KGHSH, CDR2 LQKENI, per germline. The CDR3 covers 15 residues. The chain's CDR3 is CASSNGQGITYEQYF. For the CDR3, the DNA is TGTGCCAGCTCGAATGGACAGGGTATCACCTACGAGCAGTACTTC.

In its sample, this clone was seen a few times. The CDR3 reads CASSQERGHLYEQYF. CDR3 nucleotide sequence: TGCGCCAGCAGTCAAGAGCGGGGCCACCTCTACGAGCAGTACTTC. The V gene is TRBV23-1, the J gene TRBJ2-7, with 7 bases lining up with TRBD2. TRBV23-1 has ORF status, its function being uncertain. This CDR3 comprises 15 residues. Trimming cost V 2 bases and J 3 bases; bases outside gene matches: 7.

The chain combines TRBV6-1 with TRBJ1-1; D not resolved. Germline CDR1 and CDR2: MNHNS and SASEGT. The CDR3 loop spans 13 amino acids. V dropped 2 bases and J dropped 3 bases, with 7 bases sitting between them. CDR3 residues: CASSERRDTEAFF. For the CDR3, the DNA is TGTGCCAGCAGTGAACGGAGAGACACTGAAGCTTTCTTT.

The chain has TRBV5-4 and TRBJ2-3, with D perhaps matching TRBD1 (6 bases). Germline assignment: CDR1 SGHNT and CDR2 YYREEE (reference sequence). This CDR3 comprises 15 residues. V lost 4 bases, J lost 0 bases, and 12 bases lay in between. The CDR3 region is CASSGAGVSTDTQYF. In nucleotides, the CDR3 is TGTGCCAGCAGCGGAGCAGGGGTTAGCACAGATACGCAGTATTTT.

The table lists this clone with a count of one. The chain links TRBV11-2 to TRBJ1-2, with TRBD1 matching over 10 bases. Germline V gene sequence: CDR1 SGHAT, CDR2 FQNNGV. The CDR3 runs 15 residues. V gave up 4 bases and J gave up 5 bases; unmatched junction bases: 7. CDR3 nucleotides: TGTGCCAGCAGCTCCAAGGGACAGGGGCATTATGGCTACACCTTC. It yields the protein CASSSKGQGHYGYTF.

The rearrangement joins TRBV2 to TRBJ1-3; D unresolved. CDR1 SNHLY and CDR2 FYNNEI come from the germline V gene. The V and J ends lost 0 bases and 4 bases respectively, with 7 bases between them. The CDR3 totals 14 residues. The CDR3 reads CASSEAAPGNTIYF. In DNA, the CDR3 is TGTGCCAGCAGTGAAGCGGCGCCCGGAAACACCATATATTTT.

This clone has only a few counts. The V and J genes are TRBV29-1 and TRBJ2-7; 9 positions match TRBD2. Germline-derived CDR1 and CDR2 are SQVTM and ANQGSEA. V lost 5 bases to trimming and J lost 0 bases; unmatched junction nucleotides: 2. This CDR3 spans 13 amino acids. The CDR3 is CSVKREDSYEQYF. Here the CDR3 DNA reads TGCAGCGTTAAGCGGGAGGACTCCTACGAGCAGTACTTC.

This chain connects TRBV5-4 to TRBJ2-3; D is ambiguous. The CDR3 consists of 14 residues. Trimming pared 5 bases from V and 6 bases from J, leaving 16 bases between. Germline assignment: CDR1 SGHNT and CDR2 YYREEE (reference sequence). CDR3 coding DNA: TGTGCCAGCAGTTCCCCTTCTTCCGCGGATACGCAGTATTTT. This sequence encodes CASSSPSSADTQYF.

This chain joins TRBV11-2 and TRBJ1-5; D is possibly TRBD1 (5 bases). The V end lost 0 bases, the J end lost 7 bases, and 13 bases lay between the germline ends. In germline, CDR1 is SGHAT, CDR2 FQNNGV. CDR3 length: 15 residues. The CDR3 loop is CASSLEWGDGQPQHF. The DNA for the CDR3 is TGTGCCAGCAGCTTAGAGTGGGGGGACGGGCAGCCCCAGCATTTT.

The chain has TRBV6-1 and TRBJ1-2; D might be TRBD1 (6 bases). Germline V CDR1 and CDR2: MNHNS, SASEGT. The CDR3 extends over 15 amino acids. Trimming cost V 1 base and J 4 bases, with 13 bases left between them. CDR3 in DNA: TGTGCCAGCAGTGAAGACAGGGTCCGAGTCTATGGCTACACCTTC. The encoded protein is CASSEDRVRVYGYTF.

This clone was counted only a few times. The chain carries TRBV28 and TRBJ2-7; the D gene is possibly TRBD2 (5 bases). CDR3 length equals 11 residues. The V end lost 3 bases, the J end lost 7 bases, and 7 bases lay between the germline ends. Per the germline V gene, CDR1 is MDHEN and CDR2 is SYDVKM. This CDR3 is CASSFVAEQYF. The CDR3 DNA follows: TGTGCCAGCAGTTTCGTAGCGGAGCAGTACTTC.

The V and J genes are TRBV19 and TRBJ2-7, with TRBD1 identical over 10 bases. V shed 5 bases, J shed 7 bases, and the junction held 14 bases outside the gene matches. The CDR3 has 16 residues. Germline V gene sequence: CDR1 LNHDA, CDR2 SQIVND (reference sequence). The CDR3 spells CASSPSGQGDRREQYF. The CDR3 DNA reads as TGTGCCAGTAGTCCTAGTGGACAGGGGGATCGACGGGAGCAGTACTTC.

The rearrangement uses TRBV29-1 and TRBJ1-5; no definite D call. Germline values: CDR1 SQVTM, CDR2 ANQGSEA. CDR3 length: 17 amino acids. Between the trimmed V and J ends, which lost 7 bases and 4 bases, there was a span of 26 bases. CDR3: CSAPPGQKRRRNQPQHF. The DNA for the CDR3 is TGCAGCGCCCCTCCTGGGCAAAAAAGGCGACGGAATCAGCCCCAGCATTTT.

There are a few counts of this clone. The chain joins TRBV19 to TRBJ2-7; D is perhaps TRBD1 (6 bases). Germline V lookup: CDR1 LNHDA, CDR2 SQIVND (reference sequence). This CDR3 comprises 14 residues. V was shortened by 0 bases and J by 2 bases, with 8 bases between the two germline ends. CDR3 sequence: CASSIEYRAYEQYF. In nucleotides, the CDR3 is TGTGCCAGTAGTATAGAGTACAGGGCCTACGAGCAGTACTTC. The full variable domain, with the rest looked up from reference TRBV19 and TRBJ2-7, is DGGITQSPKYLFRKEGQNVTLSCEQNLNHDAMYWYRQDPGQGLRLIYYSQIVNDFQKGDIAEGYSVSREKKESFPLTVTSAQKNPTAFYLCASSIEYRAYEQYFGPGTRLTVT.

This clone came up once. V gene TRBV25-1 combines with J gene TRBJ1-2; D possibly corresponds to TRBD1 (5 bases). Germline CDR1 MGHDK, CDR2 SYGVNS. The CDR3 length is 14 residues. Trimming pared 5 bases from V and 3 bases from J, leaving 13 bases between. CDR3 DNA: TGTGCCAGCAGTTCTATCAGGGCCCACTATGGCTACACCTTC. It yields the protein CASSSIRAHYGYTF.

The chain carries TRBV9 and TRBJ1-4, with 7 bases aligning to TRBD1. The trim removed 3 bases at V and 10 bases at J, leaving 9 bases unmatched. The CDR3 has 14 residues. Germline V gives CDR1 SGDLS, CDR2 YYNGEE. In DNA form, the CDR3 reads TGTGCCAGCAGCGAGCGACAGGGCCGGGGAAAACTGTTTTTT. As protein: CASSERQGRGKLFF.

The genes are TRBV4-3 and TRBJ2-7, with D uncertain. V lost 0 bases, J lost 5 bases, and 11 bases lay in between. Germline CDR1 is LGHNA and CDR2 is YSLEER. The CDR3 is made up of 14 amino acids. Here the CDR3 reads CASSQDPWFNEQYF. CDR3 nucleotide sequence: TGCGCCAGCAGCCAAGACCCTTGGTTCAACGAGCAGTACTTC.